Listed here are 15 T cell receptor beta chains from one sample, sequenced in a study of blood T cells in healthy people across ages. The authors ran a second PCR of roughly 6 to 11 cycles using a sample-barcoded 5' primer and a J-beta primer mix. TCRdb redid the calling of the 5' RACE reads with MiXCR, one entry per CDR3 protein. The sample includes around 870,000 distinct CDR3 sequences, 29% of them seen just once. The sequencing input was blood. The source of these receptors is a woman aged 80 or over in good health.

At least ten counts were recorded for this clonotype. The chain couples TRBV11-2 to TRBJ2-6; D unresolved. Germline V CDR1 and CDR2: SGHAT, FQNNGV. V was pared by 3 bases and J by 1 base, with 1 base between. The CDR3 extends over 13 amino acids. CDR3 residues: CASSFSGANVLTF. The CDR3 bases are TGTGCCAGCAGCTTTTCTGGGGCCAACGTCCTGACTTTC.

The chain combines TRBV6-2 or TRBV6-3 with TRBJ1-6; D gene ambiguous. CDR1 and CDR2 (germline): MNHEY, SVGEGT. V was shortened by 8 bases and J by 7 bases, with 18 bases between the two germline ends. This CDR3 spans 15 amino acids. As DNA, the CDR3 is TGTGCCAGCTGCTTAACAAACGGGCGGAATTCACCCCTCCACTTT. Amino acids: CASCLTNGRNSPLHF.

The genes are TRBV20-1 and TRBJ2-4, with TRBD2 identical over 10 bases. Germline V gene lookup returns CDR1 DFQATT and CDR2 SNEGSKA (reference sequence). The junction had 16 bases not matched to a gene; V was cut back by 5 bases and J by 6 bases. The CDR3 extends over 17 amino acids. The CDR3 sequence is CSAHSGLFSSGGNIQYF. The CDR3 DNA reads TGCAGTGCTCATAGCGGACTTTTTTCTAGCGGGGGAAACATTCAGTACTTC.

This clonotype came up many times. V usage is TRBV12-3 or TRBV12-4 and J usage is TRBJ2-3; D is ambiguous. CDR3 length: 10 residues. V was cut by 11 bases and J by 6 bases, with 9 bases left in between. CDR3 DNA sequence: TGTGCCCCACAGAGGGATACGCAGTATTTT. It specifies CAPQRDTQYF.

This clonotype was found many times. The rearrangement joins TRBV30 to TRBJ2-1; D is unresolved. Germline V CDR1 and CDR2: GTSNPN, SVGIG (reference sequence). The CDR3 has 12 residues. Trimming stripped 0 bases from V and 10 bases from J, with 10 bases between. The CDR3 loop reads CAWSVMAWEQFF. DNA for the CDR3: TGTGCCTGGAGTGTTATGGCTTGGGAGCAGTTCTTC.

Regarding this clonotype: A much more abundant neighbour one base away suggests this may be a read error. The J gene is TRBJ1-2, the V gene TRBV20-1, with TRBD1 as a possible D gene (5 bases). This CDR3 has 13 amino acids. From germline, CDR1 is DFQATT and CDR2 SNEGSKA (reference sequence). CDR3: CSARDKGNYGHTF. The DNA of the CDR3 is TGCAGTGCTAGAGATAAGGGGAACTATGGCCACACCTTC.

Ten or more counts support this clonotype. This sequence joins TRBV29-1 and TRBJ1-2, with D unresolved. The CDR3 has 14 amino acids. The V and J ends lost 6 bases and 3 bases respectively, with 17 bases between them. The germline CDR1 and CDR2 sequences are SQVTM and ANQGSEA. CDR3 coding DNA: TGCAGCGTCCATAAAGCCGCCCAAGACTATGGCTACACCTTC. This encodes CSVHKAAQDYGYTF.

The chain couples TRBV6-2 or TRBV6-3 to TRBJ1-1, with TRBD1 identical over 9 bases. After removal of 6 bases from V and 0 bases from J, the junction contained 8 bases not matched to a gene. The CDR3 runs 16 residues. The germline gives CDR1 MNHEY, CDR2 SVGEGT. CDR3 protein: CASSPIQGAVNTEAFF. The DNA of the CDR3 is TGTGCCAGCAGCCCCATACAGGGGGCAGTGAACACTGAAGCTTTCTTT.

The chain couples TRBV30 to TRBJ1-5; D is unresolved. The CDR3 is 13 residues long. Trimming pared 1 base from V and 5 bases from J, leaving 9 bases between. The V gene's germline CDR1 is GTSNPN and CDR2 SVGIG (reference sequence). CDR3 coding DNA: TGTGCCTGGAGTGAGGACGGCTATCAGCCCCAGCATTTT. This codes for CAWSEDGYQPQHF.

This clonotype has a count of ten or more. The gene calls are TRBV7-2 and TRBJ2-1, with 7 positions matching TRBD2. The CDR3 extends over 17 amino acids. V shed 1 base, J shed 7 bases, and the junction held 13 bases outside the gene matches. Germline CDR1 is SGHTA and CDR2 is FQGNSA. The CDR3 loop is CASSLGEGIPLSNEQFF. CDR3 coding DNA: TGTGCCAGCAGCTTAGGGGAGGGGATCCCTTTGTCGAATGAGCAGTTCTTC.

The chain uses TRBV7-9 and TRBJ1-2, with D possibly matching TRBD1 (6 bases). There are 15 residues in the CDR3. Germline lookup yields CDR1 SEHNR and CDR2 FQNEAQ (reference sequence). Trimming pared 3 bases from V and 2 bases from J, leaving 13 bases between. The CDR3 DNA reads TGTGCCAGCAGCTTGAATCAGGGGAGCAACTATGGCTACACCTTC. Protein product: CASSLNQGSNYGYTF.

Points on this clonotype: With a much larger clone just one base away, this may be a read error. The chain combines TRBV6-5 with TRBJ2-5; D might be TRBD1 or TRBD2, each matching 5 bases. Germline CDR1 is MNHEY and CDR2 is SVGAGI. The ends were cut back, 8 bases at V and 1 base at J, with 20 bases in the middle. The CDR3 covers 16 residues. The CDR3 here is CASGPRGARAQETQYF. The CDR3 region has the DNA TGTGCCAGCGGTCCGAGGGGCGCGCGGGCCCAAGAGACCCAGTACTTC.

This clonotype was observed a handful of times. V is TRBV28 and J is TRBJ1-2; 8 bases agree with TRBD1. Unmatched junction bases numbered 8, after V lost 3 bases and J lost 5 bases. This CDR3 region has 15 residues. The V gene's germline CDR1 is MDHEN and CDR2 SYDVKM. The CDR3 here is CASSFPKTGVYGYTF. The DNA of the CDR3 is TGTGCCAGCAGTTTCCCCAAGACAGGGGTGTATGGCTACACCTTC.

This clonotype was observed many times. The J gene is TRBJ2-1, the V gene TRBV15, with D maybe TRBD1 (6 bases). The CDR3 spans 14 residues. The germline gives CDR1 LNHNV, CDR2 YYDKDF (reference sequence). Trimming took off 4 bases at V and 4 bases at J, with 11 bases between the two ends. CDR3 amino acids: CATSTLGQYNEQFF. The CDR3 DNA follows: TGTGCCACCAGCACCTTAGGACAGTACAATGAGCAGTTCTTC.

This clonotype was seen many times. This chain joins TRBV6-2 or TRBV6-3 and TRBJ2-7; D remains ambiguous. Germline assignment: CDR1 MNHEY and CDR2 SVGEGT. Trimming cost V 7 bases and J 7 bases, with 17 bases left between them. This CDR3 comprises 13 residues. Here the CDR3 reads CASTQISPLEQYF. For the CDR3, the DNA is TGTGCCAGCACCCAAATATCCCCCTTGGAGCAGTACTTC.